These 22 T cell receptor beta chains were all obtained from the same sample, sequenced in a study of CD8+CD57+ T cells in acquired aplastic anemia. Patients chosen for sequencing had shown CD8+CD57+ cell expansion by flow cytometry. Genomic DNA constituted the template upon which TCR beta VDJ and CDR3 profiling was performed. TCRdb re-analysed the reads in MiXCR, keeping a single row per CDR3 protein. The profile covers 150,000 to 200,000 distinct CDR3 sequences, with around 48% appearing a single time and approximately 1% taken by the ten largest. Sequencing was carried out using sorted CD4+, CD8+, or CD8+CD57+ T cells (not recorded which) from PBMCs. The receptor set was obtained from a human donor with aplastic anemia.

This clonotype has at least ten counts. The V call is TRBV19, the J call TRBJ1-6, with 11 bases that match TRBD1. V lost 7 bases and J lost 8; bases outside the gene matches: 4. Germline V gene sequence: CDR1 LNHDA, CDR2 SQIVND (reference sequence). This CDR3 is built from 14 residues. The CDR3: CASMGTGGHSPLHF. CDR3 coding DNA: TGTGCCAGTATGGGGACAGGGGGGCATTCACCCCTCCACTTT.

This clonotype was seen repeatedly, ten times or more. The chain uses TRBV6-2 or TRBV6-3 and TRBJ2-7; no clear D gene. V gave up 3 bases and J gave up 2 bases, with 11 bases separating them. This CDR3 is 14 amino acids long. Germline V gene lookup returns CDR1 MNHEY and CDR2 SVGEGT. The CDR3 coding sequence is TGTGCCAGCAGTTATACCACCGGGCCCTACGAGCAGTACTTC. The encoded protein is CASSYTTGPYEQYF.

The chain carries TRBV15 and TRBJ2-1, with 16 bases that match TRBD2. This CDR3 has 16 amino acids. The germline V gene has CDR1 LNHNV and CDR2 YYDKDF (reference sequence). Germline trimming cut 5 bases from V and 7 bases from J; bases unmatched to any gene: 5. Written as DNA, the CDR3 is TGTGCCACCAGCGTGGGACTAGCGGGGGGGCAAAATGAGCAGTTCTTC. This encodes CATSVGLAGGQNEQFF.

The chain has TRBV25-1 and TRBJ2-2; D may match TRBD1 or TRBD2 (5 bases each). CDR3 length: 14 residues. V lost 4 bases and J 4 bases, leaving 10 bases between the germline ends. CDR1 and CDR2 (germline): MGHDK, SYGVNS. The CDR3 here is CASSAGAGTGELFF. The CDR3 nucleotides read TGTGCCAGCAGTGCCGGGGCGGGCACCGGGGAGCTGTTTTTT.

This chain joins TRBV20-1 and TRBJ2-2, with TRBD2 matching 11 bases. Germline values: CDR1 DFQATT, CDR2 SNEGSKA (reference sequence). CDR3 length: 15 amino acids. V was clipped by 2 bases and J by 4 bases; unmatched bases: 3. CDR3 coding DNA: TGCAGTGCTAGAACTAGCGGGGGCTTCACCGGGGAGCTGTTTTTT. It specifies CSARTSGGFTGELFF.

The chain combines TRBV7-2 with TRBJ2-5, with 14 bases matching TRBD2. This CDR3 is 20 amino acids long. Germline values: CDR1 SGHTA, CDR2 FQGNSA. Trimming at V came to 0 bases and at J to 1 base, leaving 10 bases not matched to a gene. As DNA, the CDR3 is TGTGCCAGCAGCTTAGCTAGGGCGACTAGCGGGGGGGCCGCCCAAGAGACCCAGTACTTC. Amino acid sequence: CASSLARATSGGAAQETQYF. Complete variable domain (other parts from reference TRBV7-2 and TRBJ2-5): GAGVSQSPSNKVTEKGKDVELRCDPISGHTALYWYRQSLGQGLEFLIYFQGNSAPDKSGLPSDRFSAERTGGSVSTLTIQRTQQEDSAVYLCASSLARATSGGAAQETQYFGPGTRLLVL.

This chain joins TRBV5-5 and TRBJ1-2; D is unresolved. The V gene lost 5 bases and the J gene lost 4 bases, with 18 bases spanning the gap. This CDR3 spans 15 amino acids. Germline lookup yields CDR1 SGHKS and CDR2 YYEKEE (reference sequence). CDR3: CASSSSTRIAYGYTF. The CDR3 nucleotides read TGTGCCAGCAGTTCCTCGACACGGATTGCCTATGGCTACACCTTC.

In this sample, this clonotype turned up a few times. The chain carries TRBV4-1 and TRBJ1-4; unclear D gene. The CDR3 is 15 residues long. Germline V gives CDR1 MGHRA, CDR2 YSYEKL. Trimming cost V 4 bases and J 0 bases, with 9 bases left between them. The DNA of the CDR3 is TGCGCCAGCAGCCGCGGGTTTACAACTAATGAAAAACTGTTTTTT. This translates into CASSRGFTTNEKLFF.

This clonotype was seen at least ten times. The V call is TRBV10-3, the J call TRBJ1-2; no firm D call. Germline V gene lookup returns CDR1 ENHRY and CDR2 SYGVKD. V was trimmed by 3 bases and J by 7 bases, leaving 6 bases between them. The CDR3 runs to 11 residues. The CDR3 spells CAISDPGGYTF. CDR3 in DNA: TGTGCCATCAGTGATCCTGGTGGCTACACCTTC.

This clonotype was counted many times. V gene TRBV7-7 combines with J gene TRBJ2-2; 10 bases align to TRBD1. Germline CDR1 SSHAT, CDR2 FNYEAQ (reference sequence). The CDR3 is 14 residues long. With V trimmed by 3 bases and J by 5 bases, 0 bases remained unmatched. This CDR3 is CASSLGQGTGELFF. CDR3 nucleotides: TGTGCCAGCAGCTTGGGACAGGGGACCGGGGAGCTGTTTTTT.

The gene calls are TRBV2 and TRBJ1-2; 8 bases are shared with TRBD1. Germline V lookup: CDR1 SNHLY, CDR2 FYNNEI. The trim removed 3 bases at V and 2 bases at J, leaving 11 bases unmatched. The CDR3 has 17 residues. The CDR3 DNA reads as TGTGCCAGCAGTGACAGGGGGCGGACAAATTCGAACTATGGCTACACCTTC. Encoded protein: CASSDRGRTNSNYGYTF.

This clonotype was counted ten times or more. This sequence joins TRBV7-8 and TRBJ1-1, with D maybe TRBD1 (6 bases). V was pared by 5 bases and J by 1 base, with 11 bases between. Germline V gives CDR1 SGHVS, CDR2 FQNEAQ. The CDR3 sequence is 14 residues long. CDR3 bases: TGTGCCAGCAGCCCCAAGGGGGGGAACACTGAAGCTTTCTTT. Its protein is CASSPKGGNTEAFF.

This clonotype was seen repeatedly, ten times or more. The J gene is TRBJ2-5, the V gene TRBV20-1; D is tentatively TRBD1 or TRBD2 (5 bases each). CDR1 and CDR2 from the germline V gene are DFQATT and SNEGSKA (reference sequence). The V end lost 5 bases, the J end lost 1 base, and 14 bases lay between the germline ends. There are 14 residues in the CDR3. CDR3 amino acids: CSAPLGPFQETQYF. The CDR3 region has the DNA TGCAGTGCTCCCTTGGGACCGTTCCAAGAGACCCAGTACTTC.

At least ten counts were recorded for this clonotype. The chain joins TRBV5-4 to TRBJ2-5, with 10 nucleotides matching TRBD1. Trimming at V came to 2 bases and at J to 3 bases, leaving 4 bases not matched to a gene. The CDR3 totals 15 residues. CDR1 is SGHNT and CDR2 is YYREEE in the germline V gene (reference sequence). CDR3 in amino acids: CASSLWTGGEETQYF. In DNA form, the CDR3 reads TGTGCCAGCAGCTTATGGACAGGGGGAGAAGAGACCCAGTACTTC.

In its sample, this clonotype was seen many times. This chain links TRBV6-1 with TRBJ1-5; no clear D. The ends were cut back, 6 bases at V and 3 bases at J, with 3 bases in the middle. CDR1 and CDR2 from the germline V gene are MNHNS and SASEGT. CDR3 length equals 11 residues. CDR3 nucleotides: TGTGCCAGCAGAGACAATCAGCCCCAGCATTTT. It translates to CASRDNQPQHF.

The chain is built from TRBV10-1 and TRBJ2-3, with D possibly TRBD2 on 7 matching bases. CDR3 length equals 13 residues. Per the germline V gene, CDR1 is WNHNN and CDR2 is SYGVQD (reference sequence). Trimming removed 3 bases at V and 13 bases at J, with 17 bases between. CDR3 in DNA: TGCGCCAGCAGTGAAATGTCGGGCGGGGGCAAGTATTTT. Encoded protein: CASSEMSGGGKYF.

This clonotype was recorded at least ten times. The chain recombines TRBV5-6 with TRBJ1-2; 7 bases match TRBD1. Germline-derived CDR1 and CDR2 are SGHDT and YYEEEE. Trimming cost V 2 bases and J 8 bases; bases outside gene matches: 6. This CDR3 contains 13 residues. CDR3 in amino acids: CASSFPPGGGYTF. The DNA for the CDR3 is TGTGCCAGCAGCTTTCCCCCAGGGGGAGGCTACACCTTC.

This clonotype was seen ten or more times. The V gene is TRBV19, the J gene TRBJ1-5; 7 positions match TRBD1. Per germline, CDR1 LNHDA and CDR2 SQIVND (reference sequence). This CDR3 is 15 amino acids long. V lost 3 bases and J lost 2; bases outside the gene matches: 4. The CDR3 DNA reads TGTGCCAGTAGTATCTCAGGGGGAGGCAATCAGCCCCAGCATTTT. Protein product: CASSISGGGNQPQHF.

This clonotype occurred many times. V usage is TRBV6-6 and J usage is TRBJ2-3; D is perhaps TRBD1 (5 bases). The germline V and J ends were trimmed by 7 bases and 0 bases, with 14 bases remaining between them. Germline lookup yields CDR1 MNHNY and CDR2 SVGAGI (reference sequence). This CDR3 contains 15 residues. CDR3 region: CASTSWGASTDTQYF. CDR3 nucleotides: TGTGCCAGCACCTCCTGGGGCGCTAGCACAGATACGCAGTATTTT.

CDR3 sequence: CASSYSYRNTEAFF. The CDR3 DNA reads TGTGCCAGCAGTTACTCATACAGGAACACTGAAGCTTTCTTT. The chain joins TRBV6-5 to TRBJ1-1; no reliable D call. The V and J ends lost 0 bases and 1 base respectively, with 6 bases between them. The CDR3 length is 14 residues. Germline V gene lookup returns CDR1 MNHEY and CDR2 SVGAGI.

The V gene is TRBV24-1, the J gene TRBJ2-1; 10 bases align to TRBD2. The V gene's germline CDR1 is KGHDR and CDR2 SFDVKD. V trimming: 3 bases; J trimming: 10 bases; junction bases outside the gene matches: 8. The CDR3 length is 15 residues. CDR3 bases: TGTGCCACCAGTGATCCCAGCGGGGGGGCCCGCGAGCAGTTCTTC. Its protein is CATSDPSGGAREQFF.

The chain recombines TRBV11-1 with TRBJ1-2; a possible D gene is TRBD1 (5 bases). Trimming removed 0 bases at V and 5 bases at J, with 16 bases between. The CDR3 extends over 16 amino acids. Germline values: CDR1 SGHAT, CDR2 FQDESV (reference sequence). CDR3 sequence reads: CASSLALSGSWYGYTF. CDR3 in DNA: TGTGCCAGCAGCTTAGCGTTGTCAGGGAGCTGGTATGGCTACACCTTC. The variable domain in full, completed from reference TRBV11-1 and TRBJ1-2, reads EAEVAQSPRYKITEKSQAVAFWCDPISGHATLYWYRQILGQGPELLVQFQDESVVDDSQLPKDRFSAERLKGVDSTLKIQPAELGDSAMYLCASSLALSGSWYGYTFGSGTRLTVV.